These T cell receptor beta chains were read from a single sample in a study of cytomegalovirus exposure and HLA in healthy donors. Assay: immunoSEQ multiplex PCR; the TCRdb copy retains only in-frame clones and omits some. Its clone listing holds some 120,000 clones. The specimen sequenced was PBMCs. The origin of the receptors is a man aged 18 to 30 in good health and CMV-seronegative. CDR3s include the opening cysteine and the closing phenylalanine or tryptophan. Each record gives: J gene, V gene, CDR3 protein.

>TRBJ2-7|TRBV25-1
CASPRSYRLYEQYF
>TRBJ2-7|TRBV29-1
CSAAGTSGSFEQYF
>TRBJ1-2|TRBV6-5
CASSSTGSNYGYTF
>TRBJ2-7|TRBV10-3
CAISSKLAGDTYEQYF
>TRBJ2-2|TRBV11-3
CASSPPWDGGTTGELFF
>TRBJ2-1|TRBV5-1
CASSFIGGQSSYNEQFF
>TRBJ2-7|TRBV27
CASSPFLPLEQYF
>TRBJ2-2|TRBV4-1
CASSQGEGGGRTGELFF
>TRBJ1-5|TRBV19
CASSFSDRLNQPQHF
>TRBJ1-1|TRBV30
CAWRPAGQLNTEAFF
>TRBJ1-5|TRBV30
CAWSGGPPASGGQPQHF
>TRBJ2-7|TRBV2
CASSELLGTSGNSYEQYF
>TRBJ1-1|TRBV12-5
CASGLGQPEAFF
>TRBJ1-1|TRBV28
CASSFYQNGEAFF
>TRBJ1-6|TRBV30
CAWGEWVENSPLHF
>TRBJ1-1|TRBV18
CASSYRGLNTEAFF
>TRBJ2-7|TRBV5-1
CASSLLARGEQYF
>TRBJ2-4|TRBV19
CASSRQQNIQYF
>TRBJ1-2|TRBV29-1
CSVVVQGAMCTF
>TRBJ2-4|TRBV7-3
CASSLLPGGDKNIQYF
>TRBJ2-2|TRBV11-2
CASSSYGTSGLTGELFF
>TRBJ1-4|TRBV19
CASSTWTAINEKLFF
>TRBJ1-2|TRBV9
CASSVEGRAGLGYTF
>TRBJ1-2|TRBV7-9
CASSGTSGGGYTF
>TRBJ1-1|TRBV5-1
CASSLVFDTEGAAFF
>TRBJ2-7|TRBV5-1
CASRQGDGSYEQYF
>TRBJ2-2|TRBV29-1
CSVHPGHDTGELFF
>TRBJ2-3|TRBV6-4
CASSGAARTDTQYF
>TRBJ2-3|TRBV29-1
CSVDGASRTQYF
>TRBJ2-7|TRBV15
CATSSHSREQYF
>TRBJ1-1|TRBV5-1
CASSGNAQGNTEAFF
>TRBJ1-5|TRBV9
CASSVGGFNQPQHF
>TRBJ2-6|TRBV29-1
CSALNSVSGANVLTF
>TRBJ2-7|TRBV10-2
CASRGLYKGSEQYF
>TRBJ2-7|TRBV15
CATSRDIGALSYYEQYF
>TRBJ2-7|TRBV19
CATARLAGRGLYEQYF
>TRBJ1-1|TRBV10-3
CAAAGHPNTEAFF
>TRBJ2-7|TRBV4-1
CASSQRSSYAYEQYF
>TRBJ1-4|TRBV30
CAWSSGGYPNEKLFF
>TRBJ2-1|TRBV15
CATSRALAGSYNEQFF
>TRBJ1-5|TRBV7-6
CASSPRGGYNQPQHF
>TRBJ2-2|TRBV27
CASSLIAIGELFF